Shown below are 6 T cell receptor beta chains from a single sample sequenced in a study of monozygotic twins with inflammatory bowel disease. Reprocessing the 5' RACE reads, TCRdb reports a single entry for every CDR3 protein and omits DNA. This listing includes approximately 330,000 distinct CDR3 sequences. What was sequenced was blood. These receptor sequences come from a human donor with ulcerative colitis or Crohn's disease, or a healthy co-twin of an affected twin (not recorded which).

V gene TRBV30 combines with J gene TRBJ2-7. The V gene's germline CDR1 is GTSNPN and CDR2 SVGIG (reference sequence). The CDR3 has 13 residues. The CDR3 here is CAWSLGGSYEQYF.

CDR3 protein: CASSPHPSDGGNQPQHF. The chain has TRBV7-9 and TRBJ1-5. Germline values: CDR1 SEHNR, CDR2 FQNEAQ (reference sequence). This CDR3 contains 17 residues.

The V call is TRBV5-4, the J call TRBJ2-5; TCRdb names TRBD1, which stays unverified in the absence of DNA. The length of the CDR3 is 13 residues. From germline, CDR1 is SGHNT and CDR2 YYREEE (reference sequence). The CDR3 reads CASSSSGAETQYF.

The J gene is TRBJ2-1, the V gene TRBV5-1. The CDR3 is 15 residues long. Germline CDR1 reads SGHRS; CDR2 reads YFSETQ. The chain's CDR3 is CASSLGDGTYNDQFF. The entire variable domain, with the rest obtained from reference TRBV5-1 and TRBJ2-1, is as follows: KAGVTQTPRYLIKTRGQQVTLSCSPISGHRSVSWYQQTPGQGLQFLFEYFSETQRNKGNFPGRFSGRQFSNSRSEMNVSTLELGDSALYLCASSLGDGTYNDQFFGPGTRLTVL.

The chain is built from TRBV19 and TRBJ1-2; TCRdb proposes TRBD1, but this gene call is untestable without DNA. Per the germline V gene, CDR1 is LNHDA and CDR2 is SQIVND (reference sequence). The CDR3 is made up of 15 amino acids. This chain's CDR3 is CASSTRTGDPYGYTF. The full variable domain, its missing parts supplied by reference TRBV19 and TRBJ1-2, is DGGITQSPKYLFRKEGQNVTLSCEQNLNHDAMYWYRQDPGQGLRLIYYSQIVNDFQKGDIAEGYSVSREKKESFPLTVTSAQKNPTAFYLCASSTRTGDPYGYTFGSGTRLTVV.

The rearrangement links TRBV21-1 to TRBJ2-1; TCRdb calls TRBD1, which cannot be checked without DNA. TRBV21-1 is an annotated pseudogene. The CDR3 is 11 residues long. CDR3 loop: CASSLGAEQFF.